This T cell receptor (beta chain) was profiled in a study of regulatory T cells in long-lasting Graves disease. Arm-PCR of CDR3 regions with iRepertoire HTBI primers generated TCR beta libraries. TCRdb reanalysed the multiplex PCR reads using MiXCR and keeps one entry per CDR3 protein. There are 350,000 to 550,000 distinct CDR3 sequences in the sample; roughly 15% occur only once, and about 25% lies in the top ten. Many counts were recorded for this clonotype. The time point denotes: newly diagnosed GD, antithyroid drugs for less than 3 months. The TCR library was prepared using RNA isolated from PBMCs. The data also belong to a second study, concerning T cells in Graves' hyperthyroidism and ophthalmopathy. According to that study: Blood also carried most thyroid clonotypes expanded above 0.001.

The sequence was collected from a woman under 30 with Graves disease. The sequencing here drew on peripheral blood mononuclear cells (PBMCs), taken at new diagnosis, from a patient treated with antithyroid drugs.

Written as DNA, the CDR3 is TGTGCCAGCAGTGAGGGGACAGGGGTAGAGACCCAGTACTTC. The encoded protein is CASSEGTGVETQYF. The genes are TRBV2 and TRBJ2-5, with TRBD1 identical over 10 bases. The germline gives CDR1 SNHLY, CDR2 FYNNEI. The CDR3 contains 14 residues. The trim removed 3 bases at V and 4 bases at J, leaving 2 bases unmatched.